These T cell receptor beta chains were read from a single sample in a study of blood T cell repertoires in COVID-19. Assay: immunoSEQ multiplex PCR; the TCRdb copy retains only in-frame clones and omits some. The sample contains 90,000 to 130,000 clones, about 88% of which appear only once. Material for sequencing was peripheral blood. These receptors were taken from a human donor in a cohort sampled during active COVID-19. CDR3s include the opening cysteine and the closing phenylalanine or tryptophan. The D gene is left open where the match is weak. Some rows mark clone size as missing; the rest say once, few, many or name a class of expanded clone.

.	TRBV6-5	once	TRBJ1-1	TGTGCCAGCAGTTACTCGAGCTCCACTGAAGCTTTCTTT	CASSYSSSTEAFF
.	TRBV7-9	.	TRBJ1-2	TGTGCCAGCAGCTTAGAACAGTCCCCTAATGGCTACACCTTC	CASSLEQSPNGYTF
TRBD2	TRBV27	few	TRBJ2-7	TGTGCCAGCAGTCCCGAGCGGGACTCCTACGAGCAGTACTTC	CASSPERDSYEQYF
.	TRBV3-1/TRBV3-2	.	TRBJ1-4	TGTGCCAGCAGGAGGGCCCCAAGGGTTGGGGAAAAACTGTTTTTT	CASRRAPRVGEKLFF
.	TRBV5-1	.	TRBJ1-5	TGCGCCAGCAGCTTGAATATGGCGGGACAGCCCCAGCATTTT	CASSLNMAGQPQHF
.	TRBV6-1	.	TRBJ1-3	TGTGCCAGCAGTGAACAAGGGGTTGGAAACACCATATATTTT	CASSEQGVGNTIYF
.	TRBV28	.	TRBJ2-2	TGTGCCAGCAGTTCCCCCGCCCGGGTGAAGGAGCTGTTTTTT	CASSSPARVKELFF
TRBD2	TRBV11-2	.	TRBJ2-7	TGTGCCAGCAGCTTTGGACTAGCGGGAACCTACGAGCAGTACTTC	CASSFGLAGTYEQYF
TRBD1	TRBV7-8	once	TRBJ1-5	TGTGCCAGCAGCTCCGGACAGGGGGTTGACCAGCCCCAGCATTTT	CASSSGQGVDQPQHF
TRBD1	TRBV5-8	once	TRBJ1-5	TGTGCCAGCAGCGAACGGTGGACAGGGGGCGATCAGCCCCAGCATTTT	CASSERWTGGDQPQHF
TRBD2	TRBV24-1	.	TRBJ2-2	TGTGCCACCAGTGATTCAACTAGCGGGGGGAACACCGGGGAGCTGTTTTTT	CATSDSTSGGNTGELFF
.	TRBV7-3	.	TRBJ1-1	TGTGCCAGCAGCCCCCGGGGAGGAAATGTAGGGGCTGAAGCTTTCTTT	CASSPRGGNVGAEAFF
.	TRBV6-5	.	TRBJ2-5	TGTGCCAGCAGTTCCCAACTAGAAGAGACCCAGTACTTC	CASSSQLEETQYF
TRBD1	TRBV6-6	.	TRBJ1-2	TGTGCCAGCAGTTACTCGACAGGGACTAACTATGGCTACACCTTC	CASSYSTGTNYGYTF
TRBD1	TRBV5-4	.	TRBJ1-1	TGTGCCAGCAGCCCGCCTGGACAGGTGAGGAACACTGAAGCTTTCTTT	CASSPPGQVRNTEAFF